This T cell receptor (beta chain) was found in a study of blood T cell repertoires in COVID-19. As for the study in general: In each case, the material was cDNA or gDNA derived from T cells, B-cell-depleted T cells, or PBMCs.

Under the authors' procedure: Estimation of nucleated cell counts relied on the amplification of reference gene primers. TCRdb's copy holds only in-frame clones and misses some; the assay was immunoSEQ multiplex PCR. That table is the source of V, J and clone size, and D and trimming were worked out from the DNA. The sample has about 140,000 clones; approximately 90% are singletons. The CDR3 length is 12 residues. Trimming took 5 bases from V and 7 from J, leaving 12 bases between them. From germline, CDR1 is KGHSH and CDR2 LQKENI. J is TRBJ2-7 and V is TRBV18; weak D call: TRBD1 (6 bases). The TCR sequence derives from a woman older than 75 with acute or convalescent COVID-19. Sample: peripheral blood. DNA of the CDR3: TGTGCCAGCTCAGGGGGCACGGAGGAGCAGTACTTC. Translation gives CASSGGTEEQYF.